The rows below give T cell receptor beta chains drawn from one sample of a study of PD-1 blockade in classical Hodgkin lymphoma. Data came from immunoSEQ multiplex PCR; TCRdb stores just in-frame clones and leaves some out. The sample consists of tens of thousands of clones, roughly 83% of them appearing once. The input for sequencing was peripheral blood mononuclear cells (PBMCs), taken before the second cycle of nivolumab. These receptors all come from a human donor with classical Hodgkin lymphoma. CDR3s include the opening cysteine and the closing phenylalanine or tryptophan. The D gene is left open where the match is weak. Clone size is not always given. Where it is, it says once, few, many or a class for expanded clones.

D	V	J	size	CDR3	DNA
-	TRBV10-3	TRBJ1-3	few	CAISEQTSGNTIYF	TGTGCCATCAGTGAGCAGACCTCTGGAAACACCATATATTTT
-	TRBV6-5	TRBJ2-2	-	CASSYFREWGTGELFF	TGTGCCAGCAGTTACTTTCGGGAGTGGGGCACCGGGGAGCTGTTTTTT
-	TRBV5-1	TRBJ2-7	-	CASSSEGRGTFDEQYF	TGCGCCAGCAGCAGCGAAGGGCGCGGGACCTTCGACGAGCAGTACTTC
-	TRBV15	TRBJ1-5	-	CATSRDLVQPQHF	TGTGCCACCAGCAGAGATCTGGTTCAGCCCCAGCATTTT
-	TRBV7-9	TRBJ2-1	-	CATAPSSYNEQFF	TGTGCCACGGCCCCGAGCTCCTACAATGAGCAGTTCTTC
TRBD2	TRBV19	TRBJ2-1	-	CASTTGLAGVEQFF	TGTGCCAGTACCACGGGACTAGCGGGAGTTGAGCAGTTCTTC
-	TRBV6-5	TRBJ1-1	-	CATRGSMNTEAFF	TGTGCCACCCGAGGGTCCATGAACACTGAAGCTTTCTTT
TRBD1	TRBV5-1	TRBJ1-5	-	CASSLGQGLNQPQHF	TGCGCCAGCAGCTTGGGACAGGGGTTGAATCAGCCCCAGCATTTT
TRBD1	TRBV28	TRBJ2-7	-	CASTRQGTNTYEQYF	TGTGCCAGCACCCGACAGGGGACAAACACTTACGAGCAGTACTTC
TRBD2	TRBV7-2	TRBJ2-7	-	CASSLARTSGKVQYF	TGTGCCAGCAGCTTAGCAAGAACTAGCGGGAAGGTGCAGTACTTC
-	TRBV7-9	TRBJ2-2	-	CASSQHYRATGELFF	TGCGCCAGCAGCCAGCACTACAGGGCCACCGGGGAGCTGTTTTTT
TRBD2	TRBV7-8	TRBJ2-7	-	CASSIRRLLSSGSRNEQYF	TGTGCCAGCAGCATCCGTAGGCTCCTGAGTAGCGGGAGTCGCAACGAGCAGTACTTC
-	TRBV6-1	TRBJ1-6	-	CASSEAPNSPLHF	TGTGCCAGCAGTGAAGCCCCCAATTCACCCCTCCACTTT
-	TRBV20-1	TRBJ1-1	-	CSASRTEAFF	TGCAGTGCTAGCCGAACTGAAGCTTTCTTT
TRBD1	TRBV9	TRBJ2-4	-	CASSLTGQENIQYF	TGTGCCAGCAGCCTAACCGGACAGGAAAACATTCAGTACTTC
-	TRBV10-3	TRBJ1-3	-	CAISDRVAGNTIYF	TGTGCCATCAGTGATCGGGTTGCCGGAAACACCATATATTTT